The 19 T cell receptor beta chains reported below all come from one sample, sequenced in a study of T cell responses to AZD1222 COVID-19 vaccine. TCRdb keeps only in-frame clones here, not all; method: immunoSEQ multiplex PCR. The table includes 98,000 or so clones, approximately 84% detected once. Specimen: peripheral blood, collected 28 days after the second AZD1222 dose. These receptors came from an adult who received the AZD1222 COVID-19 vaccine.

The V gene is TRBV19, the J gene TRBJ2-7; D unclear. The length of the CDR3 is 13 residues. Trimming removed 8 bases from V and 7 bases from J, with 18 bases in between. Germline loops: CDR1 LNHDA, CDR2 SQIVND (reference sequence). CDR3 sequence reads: CASSLTSTLEQYF. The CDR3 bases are TGTGCCAGTTCGCTTACATCGACCTTAGAGCAGTACTTC.

CDR3 amino acids: CASSLFRGTEAFF. In DNA form, the CDR3 reads TGTGCCAGCAGTTTATTCCGGGGGACTGAAGCTTTCTTT. This chain uses TRBV27 with TRBJ1-1, with D perhaps matching TRBD1 (5 bases). This CDR3 contains 13 residues. The V and J ends lost 1 base and 5 bases respectively, with 8 bases between them. In germline, CDR1 is MNHEY, CDR2 SMNVEV (reference sequence).

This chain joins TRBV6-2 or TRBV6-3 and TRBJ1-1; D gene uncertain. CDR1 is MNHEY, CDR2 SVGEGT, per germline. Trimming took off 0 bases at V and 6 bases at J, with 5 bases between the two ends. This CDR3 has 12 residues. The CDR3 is CASSYSFSEAFF. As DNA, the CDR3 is TGTGCCAGCAGTTACTCGTTCTCTGAAGCTTTCTTT.

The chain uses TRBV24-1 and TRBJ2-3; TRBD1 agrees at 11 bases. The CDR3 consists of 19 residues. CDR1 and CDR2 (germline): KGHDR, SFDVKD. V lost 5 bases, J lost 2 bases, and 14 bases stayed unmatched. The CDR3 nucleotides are TGTGCCACCAGTGGGCCGGGACAGGGGGTATACTACAACACAGATACGCAGTATTTT. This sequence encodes CATSGPGQGVYYNTDTQYF.

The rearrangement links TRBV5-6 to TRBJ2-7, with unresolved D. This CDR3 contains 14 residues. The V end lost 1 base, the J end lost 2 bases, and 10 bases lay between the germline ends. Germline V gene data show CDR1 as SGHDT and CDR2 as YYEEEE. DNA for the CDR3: TGTGCCAGCAGCTTGATCCCCTCCACCTACGAGCAGTACTTC. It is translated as CASSLIPSTYEQYF.

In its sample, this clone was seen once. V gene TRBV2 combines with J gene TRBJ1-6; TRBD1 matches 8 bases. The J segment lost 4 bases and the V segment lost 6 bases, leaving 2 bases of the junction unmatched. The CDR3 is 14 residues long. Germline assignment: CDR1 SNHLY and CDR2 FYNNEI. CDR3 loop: CASRRDRYNSPLHF. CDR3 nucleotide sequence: TGTGCCAGCAGGCGGGACAGGTATAATTCACCCCTCCACTTT.

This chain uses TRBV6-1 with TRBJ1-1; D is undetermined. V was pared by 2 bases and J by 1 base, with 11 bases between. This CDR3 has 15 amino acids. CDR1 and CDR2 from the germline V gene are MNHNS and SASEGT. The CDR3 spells CASSERRGGNTEAFF. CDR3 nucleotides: TGTGCCAGCAGTGAACGCCGGGGAGGGAACACTGAAGCTTTCTTT.

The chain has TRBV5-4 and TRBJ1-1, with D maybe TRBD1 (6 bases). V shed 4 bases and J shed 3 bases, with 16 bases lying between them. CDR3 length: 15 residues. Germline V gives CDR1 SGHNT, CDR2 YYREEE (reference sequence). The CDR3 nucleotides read TGTGCCAGCAGCCCGTTGGGGGGCACGGACACTGAAGCTTTCTTT. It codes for CASSPLGGTDTEAFF.

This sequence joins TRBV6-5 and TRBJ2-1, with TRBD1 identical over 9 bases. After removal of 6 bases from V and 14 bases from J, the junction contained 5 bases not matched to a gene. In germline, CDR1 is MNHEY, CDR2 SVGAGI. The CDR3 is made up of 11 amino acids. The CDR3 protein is CASSQGTGKFF. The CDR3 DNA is TGTGCCAGCAGCCAGGGGACAGGGAAGTTCTTC.

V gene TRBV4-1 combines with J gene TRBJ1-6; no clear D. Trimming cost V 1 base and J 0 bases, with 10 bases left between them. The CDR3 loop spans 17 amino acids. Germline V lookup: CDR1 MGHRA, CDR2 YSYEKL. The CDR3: CASSQGAQSSYNSPLHF. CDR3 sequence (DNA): TGCGCCAGCAGCCAAGGCGCCCAGAGCTCCTATAATTCACCCCTCCACTTT.

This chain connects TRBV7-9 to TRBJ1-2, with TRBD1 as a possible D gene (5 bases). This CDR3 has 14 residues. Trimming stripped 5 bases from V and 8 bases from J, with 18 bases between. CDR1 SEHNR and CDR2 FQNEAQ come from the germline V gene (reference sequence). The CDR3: CASSQRTIRGGYTF. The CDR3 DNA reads TGTGCCAGCAGCCAAAGGACAATTCGAGGGGGCTACACCTTC.

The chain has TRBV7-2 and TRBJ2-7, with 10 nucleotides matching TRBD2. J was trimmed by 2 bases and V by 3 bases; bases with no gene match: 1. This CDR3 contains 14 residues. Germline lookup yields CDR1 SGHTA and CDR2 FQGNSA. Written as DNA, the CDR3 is TGTGCCAGCAGCTTTACTAGCGGGACCTACGAGCAGTACTTC. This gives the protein CASSFTSGTYEQYF.

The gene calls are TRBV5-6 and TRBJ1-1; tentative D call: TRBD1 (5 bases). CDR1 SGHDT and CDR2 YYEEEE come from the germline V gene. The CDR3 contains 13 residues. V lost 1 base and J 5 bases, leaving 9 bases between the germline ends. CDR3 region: CASSLSGVTEAFF. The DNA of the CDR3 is TGTGCCAGCAGCTTGTCGGGGGTAACTGAAGCTTTCTTT.

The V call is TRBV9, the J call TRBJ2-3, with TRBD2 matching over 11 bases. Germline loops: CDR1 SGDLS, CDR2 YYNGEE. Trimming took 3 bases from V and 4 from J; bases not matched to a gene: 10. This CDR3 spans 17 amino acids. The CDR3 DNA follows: TGTGCCAGCAGCGACGGACTAGCGGGTGAGAGATCAGATACGCAGTATTTT. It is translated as CASSDGLAGERSDTQYF.

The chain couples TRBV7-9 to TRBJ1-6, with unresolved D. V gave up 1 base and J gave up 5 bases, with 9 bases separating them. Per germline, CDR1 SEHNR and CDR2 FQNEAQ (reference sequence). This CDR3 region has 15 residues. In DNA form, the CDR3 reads TGTGCCAGCAGCTTAGGGCAGTCTAATAATTCACCCCTCCACTTT. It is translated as CASSLGQSNNSPLHF.

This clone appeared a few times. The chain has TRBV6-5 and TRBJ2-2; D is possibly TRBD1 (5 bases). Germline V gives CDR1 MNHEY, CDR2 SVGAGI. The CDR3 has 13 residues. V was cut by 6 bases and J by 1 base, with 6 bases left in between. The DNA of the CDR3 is TGTGCCAGCAGAACAGGGAACACCGGGGAGCTGTTTTTT. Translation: CASRTGNTGELFF.

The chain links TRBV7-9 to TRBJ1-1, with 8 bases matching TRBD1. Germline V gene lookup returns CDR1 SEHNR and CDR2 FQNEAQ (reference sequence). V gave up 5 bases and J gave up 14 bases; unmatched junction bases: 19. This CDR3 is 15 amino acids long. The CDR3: CASSPRGQGGKIFFF. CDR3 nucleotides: TGTGCCAGCAGCCCGCGAGGACAGGGAGGGAAAATATTCTTCTTT.

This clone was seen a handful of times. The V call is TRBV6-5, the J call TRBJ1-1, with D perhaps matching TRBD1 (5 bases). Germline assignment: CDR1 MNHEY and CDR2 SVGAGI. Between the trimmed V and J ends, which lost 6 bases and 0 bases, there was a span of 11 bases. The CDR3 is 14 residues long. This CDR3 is CASSPRGLNTEAFF. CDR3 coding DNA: TGTGCCAGCAGCCCACGGGGACTGAACACTGAAGCTTTCTTT.

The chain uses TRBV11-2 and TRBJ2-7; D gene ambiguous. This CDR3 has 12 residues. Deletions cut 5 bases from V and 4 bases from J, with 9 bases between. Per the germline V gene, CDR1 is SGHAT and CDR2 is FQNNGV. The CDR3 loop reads CASSPNRYEQYF. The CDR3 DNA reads TGTGCCAGCAGCCCGAATAGATACGAGCAGTACTTC.